The 19 T cell receptor beta chains in this list originate from one sample, sequenced in a study of beta chain features in type 1 diabetes. The whole isolated RNA underwent reverse transcription, so sequencing captured expressed TCRB transcripts. TCRdb's copy holds only in-frame clones and misses some; the assay was immunoSEQ multiplex PCR. The repertoire has over 15,000 clones, 50% of them found once; the top ten carry approximately 0.44%. The material sequenced was stem cell memory CD4+ T cells from blood. The receptors shown here come from a man aged 18 to 29 in good health.

This clone has more than one count but fewer than ten. This chain joins TRBV19 and TRBJ2-1, with D maybe TRBD2 (6 bases). Between the trimmed V and J ends, which lost 1 base and 6 bases, there was a span of 16 bases. CDR3 size: 16 residues. Germline V gives CDR1 LNHDA, CDR2 SQIVND (reference sequence). The CDR3 DNA reads as TGTGCCAGTAGTATAGGGTTAAGACTAGTGAGCAATGAGCAGTTCTTC. It codes for CASSIGLRLVSNEQFF. Full variable domain (rest looked up from reference TRBV19 and TRBJ2-1): DGGITQSPKYLFRKEGQNVTLSCEQNLNHDAMYWYRQDPGQGLRLIYYSQIVNDFQKGDIAEGYSVSREKKESFPLTVTSAQKNPTAFYLCASSIGLRLVSNEQFFGPGTRLTVL.

There are a few counts of this clone. V is TRBV7-9 and J is TRBJ2-1; no clear D. The V gene's germline CDR1 is SEHNR and CDR2 FQNEAQ (reference sequence). The CDR3 has 13 amino acids. Trimming took off 1 base at V and 4 bases at J, with 5 bases between the two ends. CDR3 sequence (DNA): TGTGCCAGCAGCTTAGGGCAGTACAATGAGCAGTTCTTC. It yields the protein CASSLGQYNEQFF.

The chain is built from TRBV6-1 and TRBJ2-5; 13 nucleotides match TRBD2. Trimming cost V 4 bases and J 0 bases; bases outside gene matches: 5. Per germline, CDR1 MNHNS and CDR2 SASEGT. This CDR3 comprises 17 residues. CDR3 bases: TGTGCCAGCAGTGGACTAGCGGGGGGTCCGTACCAAGAGACCCAGTACTTC. This sequence encodes CASSGLAGGPYQETQYF.

This clone was detected a few times. The chain recombines TRBV30 with TRBJ1-4; D gene ambiguous. V dropped 4 bases and J dropped 8 bases, with 20 bases sitting between them. The CDR3 extends over 15 amino acids. Germline CDR1 and CDR2: GTSNPN and SVGIG (reference sequence). The CDR3 DNA reads TGTGCCTGGACCCCCGCCACGGTACGGAGGGAAAAACTGTTTTTT. Translating it yields CAWTPATVRREKLFF.

The rearrangement links TRBV20-1 to TRBJ1-2; D is unclear. Germline CDR1 and CDR2: DFQATT and SNEGSKA (reference sequence). The CDR3 is 11 residues long. The germline V and J ends were trimmed by 0 bases and 8 bases, with 7 bases remaining between them. CDR3 nucleotides: TGCAGTGCTAGAGATAGCGGGGGCTACACCTTC. Amino acid sequence: CSARDSGGYTF.

The V call is TRBV5-8, the J call TRBJ1-5; TRBD1 matches 9 bases. V shed 4 bases, J shed 6 bases, and the junction held 8 bases outside the gene matches. The germline gives CDR1 SGHTS, CDR2 YDEGEE. The CDR3 loop spans 15 amino acids. The CDR3 reads CASSKKTGGGQPQHF. The CDR3 DNA reads TGTGCCAGCAGCAAGAAGACAGGGGGGGGTCAGCCCCAGCATTTT.

This rearrangement joins TRBV15 to TRBJ2-1; TRBD2 matches at 10 bases. V lost 0 bases, J lost 7 bases, and 6 bases stayed unmatched. CDR1 and CDR2 from the germline V gene are LNHNV and YYDKDF (reference sequence). The CDR3 extends over 16 amino acids. For the CDR3, the DNA is TGTGCCACCAGCAGAGAGGACCTAGCGGGAGAGAATGAGCAGTTCTTC. Amino acids: CATSREDLAGENEQFF.

This clone has a handful of counts. V and J are TRBV19 and TRBJ1-2; TRBD1 matches at 9 bases. Germline trimming cut 4 bases from V and 8 bases from J; bases unmatched to any gene: 8. The CDR3 length is 14 residues. Germline CDR1 and CDR2: LNHDA and SQIVND (reference sequence). CDR3 residues: CASSSRGTGFGYTF. The CDR3 DNA reads TGTGCCAGTAGTAGCCGGGGGACAGGGTTCGGCTACACCTTC. The whole variable domain, remainder taken from reference TRBV19 and TRBJ1-2, is DGGITQSPKYLFRKEGQNVTLSCEQNLNHDAMYWYRQDPGQGLRLIYYSQIVNDFQKGDIAEGYSVSREKKESFPLTVTSAQKNPTAFYLCASSSRGTGFGYTFGSGTRLTVV.

This clone has a handful of counts. The genes are TRBV25-1 and TRBJ1-6, with 10 nucleotides matching TRBD1. The V segment lost 3 bases and the J segment 2 bases; nucleotides outside the gene matches: 4. This CDR3 has 17 amino acids. CDR1 is MGHDK and CDR2 is SYGVNS in the germline V gene. Written as DNA, the CDR3 is TGTGCCAGCAGTGATTTTGACAGGGGGCCCTATAATTCACCCCTCCACTTT. Residues: CASSDFDRGPYNSPLHF. The whole variable domain, filled in from reference TRBV25-1 and TRBJ1-6, reads EADIYQTPRYLVIGTGKKITLECSQTMGHDKMYWYQQDPGMELHLIHYSYGVNSTEKGDLSSESTVSRIRTEHFPLTLESARPSHTSQYLCASSDFDRGPYNSPLHFGNGTRLTVT.

The V gene is TRBV21-1, the J gene TRBJ2-5; the table's D gene call, TRBD2, was not cross checked with the DNA. TRBV21-1 is a pseudogene. The CDR3 runs 17 residues. The DNA of the CDR3 is TGTGCCAGCAGCAAAGAAATCGGGGTGGAGGGCCAAGAGACCCAGTACTTC. Its protein product is CASSKEIGVEGQETQYF.

J is TRBJ1-2 and V is TRBV5-1, with D hard to call. This CDR3 comprises 13 residues. Germline V gene sequence: CDR1 SGHRS, CDR2 YFSETQ. With 2 bases removed from V and 4 bases from J, the gap between germline ends came to 9 bases. CDR3 loop: CASSLNQVYGYTF. The CDR3 DNA reads as TGCGCCAGCAGCTTAAACCAGGTCTATGGCTACACCTTC.

This rearrangement joins TRBV5-4 to TRBJ1-5; 7 bases line up with TRBD1. With V trimmed by 4 bases and J by 6 bases, 7 bases remained unmatched. Germline-derived CDR1 and CDR2 are SGHNT and YYREEE (reference sequence). This CDR3 is 14 amino acids long. The CDR3 DNA reads TGTGCCAGCAGCCTACAGGGGACCGGTCAGCCCCAGCATTTT. Amino acid sequence: CASSLQGTGQPQHF.

V and J are TRBV7-9 and TRBJ2-1; 7 nucleotides line up with TRBD1. The CDR3 loop spans 14 amino acids. Germline CDR1 reads SEHNR; CDR2 reads FQNEAQ (reference sequence). J gave up 7 bases and V 1 base, and 4 bases lay outside the gene matches. As DNA, the CDR3 is TGTGCCAGCAGCTTAGTACAGGGACAGAATGAGCAGTTCTTC. Translation: CASSLVQGQNEQFF. Combining the CDR3 with reference TRBV7-9 and TRBJ2-1 gives the whole variable domain DTGVSQNPRHKITKRGQNVTFRCDPISEHNRLYWYRQTLGQGPEFLTYFQNEAQLEKSRLLSDRFSAERPKGSFSTLEIQRTEQGDSAMYLCASSLVQGQNEQFFGPGTRLTVL.

In this sample, this clone turned up a few times. CDR3: CASSLASRGNYNEQFF. The DNA for the CDR3 is TGTGCCAGCAGCTTAGCGTCCAGGGGTAACTACAATGAGCAGTTCTTC. V and J are TRBV7-2 and TRBJ2-1, with D possibly matching TRBD1 (6 bases). Germline V CDR1 and CDR2: SGHTA, FQGNSA. CDR3 length: 16 residues. V was shortened by 0 bases and J by 3 bases, with 12 bases between the two germline ends.

The rearrangement uses TRBV7-9 and TRBJ2-7; 9 bases line up with TRBD1. Unmatched junction bases numbered 11, after V lost 2 bases and J lost 0 bases. The germline V gene has CDR1 SEHNR and CDR2 FQNEAQ (reference sequence). This CDR3 is 18 amino acids long. CDR3 sequence: CASSLRATGTGLSYEQYF. CDR3 coding DNA: TGTGCCAGCAGCTTACGTGCAACCGGGACAGGGCTCTCCTACGAGCAGTACTTC. The full variable domain, rest sourced from reference TRBV7-9 and TRBJ2-7, is DTGVSQNPRHKITKRGQNVTFRCDPISEHNRLYWYRQTLGQGPEFLTYFQNEAQLEKSRLLSDRFSAERPKGSFSTLEIQRTEQGDSAMYLCASSLRATGTGLSYEQYFGPGTRLTVT.

The V gene is TRBV9, the J gene TRBJ2-1; TRBD2 matches 13 bases. CDR1 is SGDLS, CDR2 YYNGEE, per germline. The CDR3 is 14 residues long. J gave up 9 bases and V 4 bases, and 4 bases lay outside the gene matches. The CDR3, as DNA: TGTGCCAGCAGCCCAAGACTAGCGGGGGGTGAGCAGTTCTTC. It encodes CASSPRLAGGEQFF. Supplemented by reference TRBV9 and TRBJ2-1, the full variable domain reads DSGVTQTPKHLITATGQRVTLRCSPRSGDLSVYWYQQSLDQGLQFLIQYYNGEERAKGNILERFSAQQFPDLHSELNLSSLELGDSALYFCASSPRLAGGEQFFGPGTRLTVL.

J is TRBJ1-2 and V is TRBV27; 7 positions match TRBD1. This CDR3 is built from 15 residues. Per germline, CDR1 MNHEY and CDR2 SMNVEV (reference sequence). V lost 2 bases and J lost 4; bases outside the gene matches: 7. CDR3: CASSLSGGGIYGYTF. The CDR3, as DNA: TGTGCCAGCAGTTTAAGCGGAGGGGGCATCTATGGCTACACCTTC.

The CDR3 sequence is CASSQDRGTAGPYEQYF. Here the CDR3 DNA reads TGCGCCAGCAGCCAAGATCGGGGGACTGCAGGCCCCTACGAGCAGTACTTC. The chain links TRBV4-1 to TRBJ2-7; D possibly corresponds to TRBD2 (6 bases). Trimming shortened V by 0 bases and J by 2 bases, and 17 bases separated the two germline ends. Germline lookup yields CDR1 MGHRA and CDR2 YSYEKL. CDR3 length equals 17 residues.

The chain has TRBV10-3 and TRBJ1-1, with 9 bases aligning to TRBD1. V shed 9 bases and J 5 bases; nucleotides not matched to a gene: 4. Looked up from germline, CDR1 is ENHRY and CDR2 is SYGVKD. This CDR3 contains 12 residues. As DNA, the CDR3 is TGTGCCATACAGGGGGCCGGGACTGAAGCTTTCTTT. Protein: CAIQGAGTEAFF.